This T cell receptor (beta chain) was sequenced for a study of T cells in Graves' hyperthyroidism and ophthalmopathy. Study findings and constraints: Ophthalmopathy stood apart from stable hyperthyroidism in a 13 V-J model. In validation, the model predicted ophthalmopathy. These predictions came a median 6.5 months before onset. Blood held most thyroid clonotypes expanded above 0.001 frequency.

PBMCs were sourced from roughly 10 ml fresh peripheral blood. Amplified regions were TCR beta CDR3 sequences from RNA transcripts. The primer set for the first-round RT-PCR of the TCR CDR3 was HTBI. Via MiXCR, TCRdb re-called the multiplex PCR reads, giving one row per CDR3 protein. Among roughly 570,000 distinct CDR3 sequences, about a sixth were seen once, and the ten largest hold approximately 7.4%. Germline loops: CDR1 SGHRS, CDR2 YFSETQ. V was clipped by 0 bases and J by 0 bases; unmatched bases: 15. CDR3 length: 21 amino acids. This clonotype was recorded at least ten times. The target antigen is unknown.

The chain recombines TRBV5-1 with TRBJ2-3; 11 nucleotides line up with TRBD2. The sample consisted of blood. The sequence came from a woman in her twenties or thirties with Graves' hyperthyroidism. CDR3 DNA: TGCGCCAGCAGCTTGGACTTGTTATGGTTGACTAGCGGGGAAAGCACAGATACGCAGTATTTT. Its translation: CASSLDLLWLTSGESTDTQYF.